Below, 27 T cell receptor beta chains from the same sample are listed, as sequenced in a study of T cell changes during pregnancy in multiple sclerosis. The protocol was immunoSEQ multiplex PCR, while the TCRdb copy is restricted to in-frame clones and leaves out a portion. The data contain some 96,000 clones, 92% of them singletons. The sample was peripheral blood, taken after pregnancy. These receptors originate from a female donor with multiple sclerosis, enrolled in a pregnancy study.

The chain links TRBV7-9 to TRBJ1-2; D uncertain. Deletions cut 11 bases from V and 2 bases from J, with 18 bases between. The CDR3 covers 14 residues. The V gene's germline CDR1 is SEHNR and CDR2 FQNEAQ (reference sequence). The CDR3 protein is CAAGGSRRNYGYTF. CDR3 coding DNA: TGTGCCGCCGGTGGCAGTCGGCGGAACTATGGCTACACCTTC.

The chain links TRBV28 to TRBJ2-7; the D is unclear. Trimming pared 8 bases from V and 2 bases from J, leaving 16 bases between. The length of the CDR3 is 14 residues. Germline CDR1 reads MDHEN; CDR2 reads SYDVKM. CDR3 in amino acids: CASHSDIEPYEQYF. The CDR3 region has the DNA TGTGCCAGCCACTCCGACATCGAACCCTACGAGCAGTACTTC.

V and J are TRBV18 and TRBJ1-1, with a possible D match to TRBD1 (5 bases). The CDR3 is 16 amino acids. CDR1 is KGHSH and CDR2 is LQKENI in the germline V gene. Trimming pared 4 bases from V and 1 base from J, leaving 16 bases between. Here the CDR3 reads CASSLTEGLGNTEAFF. The CDR3 DNA reads as TGTGCCAGCTCACTCACTGAGGGACTGGGGAACACTGAAGCTTTCTTT.

J is TRBJ2-5 and V is TRBV9; TRBD2 aligns across 11 bases. This CDR3 region has 16 residues. The V segment lost 3 bases and the J segment 0 bases; nucleotides outside the gene matches: 4. In germline, CDR1 is SGDLS, CDR2 YYNGEE. The CDR3 protein is CASSARTSGHQETQYF. CDR3 coding DNA: TGTGCCAGCAGCGCTCGGACTAGCGGGCACCAAGAGACCCAGTACTTC.

The rearrangement links TRBV5-1 to TRBJ2-5; D perhaps matches TRBD1 (5 bases). Germline V lookup: CDR1 SGHRS, CDR2 YFSETQ. V lost 7 bases and J lost 2, with 15 bases in between. The CDR3 is 14 amino acids. The CDR3 protein is CASYTGQVQETQYF. CDR3 nucleotide sequence: TGCGCCAGCTACACCGGACAAGTTCAAGAGACCCAGTACTTC.

The chain carries TRBV30 and TRBJ1-5; a weak D match, TRBD1 (6 bases). Germline V gives CDR1 GTSNPN, CDR2 SVGIG (reference sequence). The CDR3 covers 16 residues. V was pared by 5 bases and J by 3 bases, with 20 bases between. The CDR3 loop is CAWGMGMGTTNQPQHF. The CDR3 DNA reads TGTGCCTGGGGTATGGGCATGGGGACAACCAATCAGCCCCAGCATTTT.

CDR3 sequence (DNA): TGTGCCAGCAGCTTAGTCGGCGGACAGGGGGCGAACACCGGGGAGCTGTTTTTT. Protein sequence: CASSLVGGQGANTGELFF. The chain has TRBV7-2 and TRBJ2-2; 10 bases line up with TRBD1. V lost 1 base to trimming and J lost 0 bases; unmatched junction nucleotides: 5. The germline gives CDR1 SGHTA, CDR2 FQGNSA. CDR3 length equals 18 residues.

The V and J genes are TRBV28 and TRBJ1-2, with D possibly matching TRBD1 (6 bases). Trimming cost V 10 bases and J 4 bases, with 13 bases left between them. CDR1 and CDR2 (germline): MDHEN, SYDVKM. The CDR3 is made up of 12 amino acids. CDR3 sequence (DNA): TGTGCCACCGGACAGATCCCCTATGGCTACACCTTC. Its protein product is CATGQIPYGYTF.

This clone was counted between two and nine times. The V gene is TRBV7-3, the J gene TRBJ2-7, with a weak D call TRBD2 (5 bases). V gave up 4 bases and J gave up 9 bases, with 16 bases separating them. Per germline, CDR1 SGHTA and CDR2 FQGTGA. The CDR3 totals 13 residues. The CDR3 loop reads CASSSKPGMGQYF. The CDR3 DNA sequence: TGTGCCAGCAGCTCAAAGCCGGGAATGGGGCAGTACTTC. Together with reference TRBV7-3 and TRBJ2-7, the CDR3 gives the full variable domain: GAGVSQTPSNKVTEKGKYVELRCDPISGHTALYWYRQSLGQGPEFLIYFQGTGAADDSGLPNDRFFAVRPEGSVSTLKIQRTERGDSAVYLCASSSKPGMGQYFGPGTRLTVT.

The rearrangement links TRBV27 to TRBJ1-1; possible D gene TRBD1, 5 bases. With 4 bases removed from V and 3 bases from J, the gap between germline ends came to 21 bases. The CDR3 totals 17 residues. The germline gives CDR1 MNHEY, CDR2 SMNVEV (reference sequence). For the CDR3, the DNA is TGTGCCAGCAGTTCCCTCGGGTTAGGGGCGTGGGACACTGAAGCTTTCTTT. Protein: CASSSLGLGAWDTEAFF.

The chain employs TRBV19 and TRBJ2-6; 7 bases map to TRBD1. This CDR3 region has 17 residues. With 6 bases clipped from V and 2 bases from J, the junction kept 10 bases outside the gene matches. Germline V gene sequence: CDR1 LNHDA, CDR2 SQIVND (reference sequence). CDR3 bases: TGTGCCAGTAGAGAAACAGGGGTAATGGCTGGGGCCAACGTCCTGACTTTC. This sequence encodes CASRETGVMAGANVLTF.

The V and J genes are TRBV7-2 and TRBJ1-4; the D gene is possibly TRBD1 (5 bases). Trimming cost V 5 bases and J 4 bases, with 14 bases left between them. Per germline, CDR1 SGHTA and CDR2 FQGNSA. This CDR3 spans 15 amino acids. The CDR3 sequence: CASSPRLQGNEKLFF. As DNA, the CDR3 is TGTGCCAGCAGCCCCCGCTTGCAGGGTAATGAAAAACTGTTTTTT.

The rearrangement uses TRBV10-3 and TRBJ1-1; 8 bases map to TRBD1. Losses at the gene ends were 4 bases for V and 2 bases for J; bases not matched to a gene: 6. Germline V CDR1 and CDR2: ENHRY, SYGVKD. There are 15 residues in the CDR3. The CDR3 DNA reads TGTGCCATCAGTGGTCAGGGGGCGAGAAACACTGAAGCTTTCTTT. Protein sequence: CAISGQGARNTEAFF.

The V call is TRBV5-7, the J call TRBJ2-2; 8 bases align to TRBD1. TRBV5-7 counts as an open reading frame of uncertain function. The CDR3 covers 19 residues. V was clipped by 4 bases and J by 4 bases; unmatched bases: 18. The CDR3 loop is CASSPGGYRGWNGTGELFF. DNA for the CDR3: TGTGCCAGCAGCCCTGGTGGTTACAGGGGGTGGAATGGCACCGGGGAGCTGTTTTTT.

The chain recombines TRBV7-2 with TRBJ2-1, with a possible D match to TRBD2 (6 bases). Trimming left V 1 base short and J 5 bases short, with 21 bases between. The CDR3 totals 18 residues. CDR1 and CDR2 (germline): SGHTA, FQGNSA. Here the CDR3 reads CASSLVGGGLSGNNEQFF. The CDR3 nucleotides are TGTGCCAGCAGCTTAGTTGGCGGCGGACTATCAGGGAACAATGAGCAGTTCTTC.

The chain joins TRBV4-1 to TRBJ2-7; D unclear. The germline V gene has CDR1 MGHRA and CDR2 YSYEKL. Trimming cost V 0 bases and J 5 bases, with 8 bases left between them. CDR3 length: 13 amino acids. CDR3 in DNA: TGCGCCAGCAGCCAAGATATGAGCGACGAGCAGTACTTC. It specifies CASSQDMSDEQYF.

This chain's CDR3 is CASSEGDSTNYGYTF. CDR3 coding DNA: TGTGCCAGCAGTGAAGGGGACAGTACTAACTATGGCTACACCTTC. The V and J genes are TRBV2 and TRBJ1-2; TRBD1 agrees at 7 bases. The J segment lost 0 bases and the V segment lost 1 base, leaving 2 bases of the junction unmatched. CDR1 and CDR2 (germline): SNHLY, FYNNEI. The CDR3 sequence is 15 residues long.

The chain uses TRBV18 and TRBJ2-7; no definite D call. The CDR3 has 16 residues. V was trimmed by 3 bases and J by 0 bases, leaving 15 bases between them. Germline V gene lookup returns CDR1 KGHSH and CDR2 LQKENI. The CDR3 sequence: CASSPAPAYSSYEQYF. CDR3 coding DNA: TGTGCCAGCTCACCCGCGCCGGCATACAGCTCCTACGAGCAGTACTTC. Complete variable domain (other parts from reference TRBV18 and TRBJ2-7): NAGVMQNPRHLVRRRGQEARLRCSPMKGHSHVYWYRQLPEEGLKFMVYLQKENIIDESGMPKERFSAEFPKEGPSILRIQQVVRGDSAAYFCASSPAPAYSSYEQYFGPGTRLTVT.

This chain joins TRBV11-2 and TRBJ2-2; perhaps TRBD1 as D (6 bases). This CDR3 comprises 17 residues. The germline CDR1 and CDR2 sequences are SGHAT and FQNNGV. The V end was cut by 2 bases, the J end by 7 bases, with 20 bases between. The CDR3 DNA sequence: TGTGCCAGCAGCTTAAGTTCGGTGGGGGCTTTAGGCGGGGAGCTGTTTTTT. Protein product: CASSLSSVGALGGELFF.

The chain combines TRBV5-1 with TRBJ1-2, with unresolved D. The germline V gene has CDR1 SGHRS and CDR2 YFSETQ. CDR3 size: 14 residues. The V end was cut by 4 bases, the J end by 0 bases, with 10 bases between. DNA for the CDR3: TGCGCCAGCAGCCCCGGCGGAGCTAACTATGGCTACACCTTC. It translates to CASSPGGANYGYTF.

The genes are TRBV11-2 and TRBJ1-1; perhaps TRBD1 as D (6 bases). The V end lost 4 bases, the J end lost 4 bases, and 13 bases lay between the germline ends. This CDR3 region has 14 residues. In germline, CDR1 is SGHAT, CDR2 FQNNGV. CDR3 in DNA: TGTGCCAGCAGCTCATGGACAGATGGCACTGAAGCTTTCTTT. Translating gives CASSSWTDGTEAFF.

The V and J genes are TRBV28 and TRBJ2-7; a possible D gene is TRBD2 (6 bases). Trimming removed 5 bases from V and 4 bases from J, with 18 bases in between. CDR1 is MDHEN, CDR2 SYDVKM, per germline. CDR3 length equals 15 residues. The DNA of the CDR3 is TGTGCCAGCAGTCCTTCGGGACGGGGGTGGTACGAGCAGTACTTC. Amino acids: CASSPSGRGWYEQYF.

This clone was seen more than once but under ten times. The chain recombines TRBV7-3 with TRBJ1-6; 9 bases map to TRBD1. This CDR3 has 14 residues. The V segment lost 5 bases and the J segment 7 bases; nucleotides outside the gene matches: 3. The germline V gene encodes CDR1 SGHTA and CDR2 FQGTGA. In nucleotides, the CDR3 is TGTGCCAGCAGCACCGGACAGGGGAATTCACCCCTCCACTTT. Translating it yields CASSTGQGNSPLHF. Full variable domain (rest looked up from reference TRBV7-3 and TRBJ1-6): GAGVSQTPSNKVTEKGKYVELRCDPISGHTALYWYRQSLGQGPEFLIYFQGTGAADDSGLPNDRFFAVRPEGSVSTLKIQRTERGDSAVYLCASSTGQGNSPLHFGNGTRLTVT.

J is TRBJ2-7 and V is TRBV7-9; TRBD2 might be the D (6 bases). Trimming removed 5 bases from V and 4 bases from J, with 12 bases in between. The CDR3 totals 13 residues. Per germline, CDR1 SEHNR and CDR2 FQNEAQ (reference sequence). This CDR3 reads CASSAGPGYEQYF. The CDR3 DNA reads TGTGCCAGCAGCGCGGGACCGGGGTACGAGCAGTACTTC.

This chain uses TRBV2 with TRBJ1-6; 8 bases align to TRBD1. The length of the CDR3 is 15 residues. The germline gives CDR1 SNHLY, CDR2 FYNNEI. The trim removed 2 bases at V and 7 bases at J, leaving 4 bases unmatched. For the CDR3, the DNA is TGTGCCAGCAGTGAAAGTGGGACAGGAAATTCACCCCTCCACTTT. Amino acid sequence: CASSESGTGNSPLHF. Full variable domain (outside the CDR3, taken from reference TRBV2 and TRBJ1-6): EPEVTQTPSHQVTQMGQEVILRCVPISNHLYFYWYRQILGQKVEFLVSFYNNEISEKSEIFDDQFSVERPDGSNFTLKIRSTKLEDSAMYFCASSESGTGNSPLHFGNGTRLTVT.

The gene calls are TRBV7-9 and TRBJ2-1, with 8 bases lining up with TRBD2. Trimming removed 1 base from V and 15 bases from J; junction bases left unmatched: 11. The germline CDR1 and CDR2 sequences are SEHNR and FQNEAQ (reference sequence). The CDR3 is made up of 14 amino acids. CDR3 in amino acids: CASSLDWASGLLFF. The CDR3 region has the DNA TGTGCCAGCAGCTTAGATTGGGCTAGCGGGCTACTGTTCTTC.

This chain joins TRBV2 and TRBJ1-4, with D unclear. The CDR3 length is 14 residues. The germline gives CDR1 SNHLY, CDR2 FYNNEI. Trimming took 1 base from V and 4 from J, leaving 7 bases between them. The CDR3 sequence is CASSEESYNEKLFF. The DNA for the CDR3 is TGTGCCAGCAGTGAAGAATCTTATAATGAAAAACTGTTTTTT. Filled out from reference TRBV2 and TRBJ1-4, the complete variable domain reads EPEVTQTPSHQVTQMGQEVILRCVPISNHLYFYWYRQILGQKVEFLVSFYNNEISEKSEIFDDQFSVERPDGSNFTLKIRSTKLEDSAMYFCASSEESYNEKLFFGSGTQLSVL.